Below are 23 T cell receptor beta chains sequenced from a single sample in a study of blood T cell repertoires in COVID-19 (dated by TCRdb to 2020 to 2021). Library preparation used the immunoSEQ multiplex PCR assay. Imported from immuneACCESS, the table was reduced by TCRdb to in-frame sequences with V and J called. These copies leave out some clones; in studies compared against another copy, an unresolved V gene accounts for under half, and the cause of the remainder is not known. Present in this sample are under 250,000 clones, about 83% of which were seen just once. 4% of the sample goes to the ten largest clones. Sequencing was done on a sample of peripheral blood. The receptors come from a man in his fifties with acute or convalescent COVID-19.

The chain joins TRBV5-4 to TRBJ2-5, with no clear D. CDR1 is SGHNT, CDR2 YYREEE, per germline (reference sequence). V lost 4 bases and J lost 3, with 19 bases in between. The CDR3 has 16 residues. As DNA, the CDR3 is TGTGCCAGCAGCCTGGGTTTGAGTGCCTCGGAAGAGACCCAGTACTTC. Translated: CASSLGLSASEETQYF.

The CDR3 sequence: CASSLLAGGSYEQYF. The CDR3 DNA follows: TGTGCCAGCAGTCTCCTAGCGGGAGGCTCCTACGAGCAGTACTTC. The chain employs TRBV6-5 and TRBJ2-7, with TRBD2 identical over 11 bases. The trim removed 5 bases at V and 0 bases at J, leaving 3 bases unmatched. Per germline, CDR1 MNHEY and CDR2 SVGAGI. This CDR3 is 15 amino acids long.

This clone was found many times. V is TRBV4-2 and J is TRBJ2-2, with 8 bases fitting TRBD2. The CDR3 covers 18 residues. The germline CDR1 and CDR2 sequences are LGHNA and YNFKEQ. V shed 4 bases and J 0 bases; nucleotides not matched to a gene: 10. The CDR3 DNA is TGTGCCAGCAGCCTCTTCACGGGGGGGCCAGCGAACACCGGGGAGCTGTTTTTT. This gives the protein CASSLFTGGPANTGELFF.

V is TRBV11-2 and J is TRBJ1-1, with unresolved D. The CDR3 covers 15 residues. Germline V gene data show CDR1 as SGHAT and CDR2 as FQNNGV. Trimming cost V 3 bases and J 1 base, with 12 bases left between them. The CDR3 DNA is TGTGCCAGCAGCTTCCCCGTGGAGGGGAACACTGAAGCTTTCTTT. Protein product: CASSFPVEGNTEAFF.

This clone showed up just once. J is TRBJ2-2 and V is TRBV24-1, with TRBD1 matching over 7 bases. The CDR3 sequence is 14 residues long. The J segment lost 7 bases and the V segment lost 4 bases, leaving 5 bases of the junction unmatched. Germline CDR1 and CDR2: KGHDR and SFDVKD. CDR3 DNA sequence: TGTGCCACCAGTGACCACAGGGGTCGCGGGGAGCTGTTTTTT. Its protein is CATSDHRGRGELFF.

The gene calls are TRBV5-4 and TRBJ1-2; 11 nucleotides line up with TRBD1. Germline V gives CDR1 SGHNT, CDR2 YYREEE (reference sequence). The trim removed 3 bases at V and 4 bases at J, leaving 5 bases unmatched. The CDR3 spans 15 residues. DNA of the CDR3: TGTGCCAGCAGCTGGTCCGGGACAGGGGGCTATGGCTACACCTTC. Translation gives CASSWSGTGGYGYTF.

This clone was counted once. The CDR3 nucleotides read TGCGCCAGCAGCCTTGGGACTAGCGGGAGTCGTGAGCAGTTCTTC. It translates to CASSLGTSGSREQFF. This chain links TRBV4-1 with TRBJ2-1; 14 bases match TRBD2. CDR1 and CDR2 from the germline V gene are MGHRA and YSYEKL. The length of the CDR3 is 15 residues. V lost 4 bases to trimming and J lost 9 bases; unmatched junction nucleotides: 5.

The chain is built from TRBV6-2 or TRBV6-3 and TRBJ1-3, with D possibly TRBD1 on 6 matching bases. The CDR3 totals 17 residues. Trimming pared 4 bases from V and 3 bases from J, leaving 19 bases between. Germline assignment: CDR1 MNHEY and CDR2 SVGEGT. DNA of the CDR3: TGTGCCAGCAGTTTCCCTGGACAGCGTGTAAGTGGAAACACCATATATTTT. Protein product: CASSFPGQRVSGNTIYF.

The chain uses TRBV7-9 and TRBJ1-3; 9 nucleotides line up with TRBD1. The V segment lost 1 base and the J segment 1 base; nucleotides outside the gene matches: 2. Germline CDR1 SEHNR, CDR2 FQNEAQ (reference sequence). This CDR3 has 16 residues. The CDR3 sequence: CASSLVGTGSGNTIYF. The CDR3 bases are TGTGCCAGCAGCTTAGTCGGGACAGGGTCTGGAAACACCATATATTTT.

The chain joins TRBV7-2 to TRBJ1-2; D perhaps matches TRBD1 (6 bases). The CDR3 is 11 amino acids. Trimming left V 5 bases short and J 7 bases short, with 8 bases between. Germline CDR1 reads SGHTA; CDR2 reads FQGNSA. The CDR3 region has the DNA TGTGCCAGCAGCCCAGGGGTTGGCTACACCTTC. The encoded protein is CASSPGVGYTF.

This clone was seen just once. The chain has TRBV7-3 and TRBJ1-2, with 9 bases lining up with TRBD1. CDR1 and CDR2 (germline): SGHTA, FQGTGA. CDR3 length: 14 amino acids. V gave up 5 bases and J gave up 8 bases; unmatched junction bases: 9. In DNA, the CDR3 is TGTGCCAGCAGCCCGGGACAGGGCTTGGGAGGCTACACCTTC. Translation: CASSPGQGLGGYTF.

The table lists this clone with a count of one. The chain has TRBV12-5 and TRBJ2-7, with 8 positions matching TRBD1. This CDR3 has 15 residues. Germline V gene sequence: CDR1 LGHNT, CDR2 FRNRAP. The trim removed 3 bases at V and 6 bases at J, leaving 10 bases unmatched. The CDR3 DNA is TGTGCTAGTGGTTTCCGGACAGGGAGGAGTCGCGAGCAGTACTTC. Translating gives CASGFRTGRSREQYF.

This chain uses TRBV11-2 with TRBJ1-1; D uncertain. V lost 1 base and J 5 bases, leaving 11 bases between the germline ends. CDR3 length: 14 amino acids. Looked up from germline, CDR1 is SGHAT and CDR2 is FQNNGV. DNA for the CDR3: TGTGCCAGCAGCTTAGCCAGCCAGAGGACTGAAGCTTTCTTT. It is translated as CASSLASQRTEAFF.

The chain uses TRBV30 and TRBJ1-6; D not resolved. Per germline, CDR1 GTSNPN and CDR2 SVGIG (reference sequence). Trimming cost V 0 bases and J 8 bases, with 14 bases left between them. CDR3 length: 15 residues. DNA for the CDR3: TGTGCCTGGAGTGTACAGAGCTTTCAGGATTCACCCCTCCACTTT. Translating gives CAWSVQSFQDSPLHF. The full variable domain, its missing parts supplied by reference TRBV30 and TRBJ1-6, is SQTIHQWPATLVQPVGSPLSLECTVEGTSNPNLYWYRQAAGRGLQLLFYSVGIGQISSEVPQNLSASRPQDRQFILSSKKLLLSDSGFYLCAWSVQSFQDSPLHFGNGTRLTVT.

This clone has ten or more counts. This rearrangement joins TRBV14 to TRBJ2-2, with D possibly matching TRBD2 (6 bases). Trimming shortened V by 5 bases and J by 10 bases, and 8 bases separated the two germline ends. The CDR3 covers 11 residues. CDR1 is SGHDN, CDR2 FVKESK, per germline. The CDR3 DNA follows: TGTGCCAGCAGCGTAGCGGAGGAGCTGTTTTTT. This sequence encodes CASSVAEELFF.

V gene TRBV5-8 combines with J gene TRBJ2-7; TRBD1 matches at 9 bases. Germline V gene sequence: CDR1 SGHTS, CDR2 YDEGEE. The CDR3 length is 15 residues. V was pared by 4 bases and J by 3 bases, with 8 bases of the junction left unmatched. CDR3 amino acids: CASSIGTGMYYEQYF. The CDR3 bases are TGTGCCAGCAGCATCGGGACAGGGATGTACTACGAGCAGTACTTC.

The chain links TRBV5-4 to TRBJ2-1; 8 bases align to TRBD1. The CDR3 has 15 residues. Germline V gene sequence: CDR1 SGHNT, CDR2 YYREEE (reference sequence). The V segment lost 1 base and the J segment 6 bases; nucleotides outside the gene matches: 6. CDR3 sequence: CASSLRDRGSNEQFF. As DNA, the CDR3 is TGTGCCAGCAGCTTGCGAGACAGGGGTTCCAATGAGCAGTTCTTC.

This chain links TRBV2 with TRBJ1-5; weak D call: TRBD1 (6 bases). CDR3 length: 12 amino acids. Germline V gene sequence: CDR1 SNHLY, CDR2 FYNNEI. V lost 6 bases, J lost 6 bases, and 9 bases lay in between. The CDR3 coding sequence is TGTGCCAGCAGACAGGGTTTTCAGCCCCAGCATTTT. This codes for CASRQGFQPQHF. Drawing the rest from reference TRBV2 and TRBJ1-5, the complete variable domain is EPEVTQTPSHQVTQMGQEVILRCVPISNHLYFYWYRQILGQKVEFLVSFYNNEISEKSEIFDDQFSVERPDGSNFTLKIRSTKLEDSAMYFCASRQGFQPQHFGDGTRLSIL.

This rearrangement joins TRBV10-3 to TRBJ1-6, with D unresolved. The V end lost 3 bases, the J end lost 10 bases, and 13 bases lay between the germline ends. The germline V gene has CDR1 ENHRY and CDR2 SYGVKD. This CDR3 spans 14 amino acids. CDR3 DNA: TGTGCCATCAGTGAAAGTGGCCCCCCATCACCCCTCCACTTT. Translating gives CAISESGPPSPLHF.

This chain links TRBV6-5 with TRBJ1-1, with 7 bases aligning to TRBD1. CDR1 is MNHEY and CDR2 is SVGAGI in the germline V gene. J lost 4 bases, V lost 2 bases, and 4 bases had no gene match. There are 14 residues in the CDR3. In nucleotides, the CDR3 is TGTGCCAGCAGTTACCAGGGGGTGAGCACTGAAGCTTTCTTT. Translated, it gives CASSYQGVSTEAFF.

The chain couples TRBV25-1 to TRBJ2-1; TRBD2 agrees at 8 bases. V dropped 2 bases and J dropped 10; count of bases not matched to a gene: 13. The CDR3 loop spans 16 amino acids. Germline V gives CDR1 MGHDK, CDR2 SYGVNS. CDR3: CASSEGYGTRYFEQFF. Written as DNA, the CDR3 is TGTGCCAGCAGTGAAGGGTACGGGACTAGGTACTTCGAGCAGTTCTTC.

The rearrangement joins TRBV24-1 to TRBJ1-1; 9 bases fit TRBD1. CDR1 is KGHDR and CDR2 is SFDVKD in the germline V gene. V shed 5 bases and J 7 bases; nucleotides not matched to a gene: 13. There are 16 residues in the CDR3. CDR3 sequence (DNA): TGTGCCACCAGTGGTCCCGGGACAGGGCGAAACGATGAAGCTTTCTTT. Translating it yields CATSGPGTGRNDEAFF.

This clone was found a few times. The V and J genes are TRBV28 and TRBJ2-1, with 11 bases that match TRBD2. After removal of 5 bases from V and 6 bases from J, the junction contained 6 bases not matched to a gene. Per the germline V gene, CDR1 is MDHEN and CDR2 is SYDVKM. This CDR3 is built from 15 residues. CDR3 DNA: TGTGCCAGCAGTGACTGGCTAGCGGGAGGCAATGAGCAGTTCTTC. This gives the protein CASSDWLAGGNEQFF.